This T cell receptor (beta chain) emerged from a study of blood T cell repertoires in COVID-19. Per the authors' pipeline: How many nucleated cells were present was estimated from reference gene primer amplification. Produced via immunoSEQ multiplex PCR; TCRdb's table is partial and in-frame only. For V, J and clone size, that table is used; D and trimming come from the DNA. The table lists about 130,000 clones, around nine tenths of them singletons. Germline CDR1 reads SGHTA; CDR2 reads FQGTGA. Trimming cost V 2 bases and J 4 bases, with 8 bases left between them. This CDR3 contains 13 residues. Sample: peripheral blood. The chain employs TRBV7-3 and TRBJ1-1; possibly TRBD1 for D (6 bases). The TCR was taken from a man between 60 and 70 years old with COVID-19, enrolled during active disease. As DNA, the CDR3 is TGTGCCAGCAGCTTAGTCAGGGGCACTGAAGCTTTCTTT. This sequence encodes CASSLVRGTEAFF.